The 31 T cell receptor beta chains reported below all come from one sample, sequenced in a study of blood T cell repertoires in COVID-19. Produced via immunoSEQ multiplex PCR; TCRdb's table is partial and in-frame only. Here the sample spans approximately 200,000 clones, approximately 83% being singletons. Sequenced material: peripheral blood. The receptor source for this set is an older woman with acute or convalescent COVID-19.

V gene TRBV30 combines with J gene TRBJ1-6; tentative D call: TRBD1 (5 bases). The CDR3 extends over 13 amino acids. The V end lost 3 bases, the J end lost 5 bases, and 8 bases lay between the germline ends. Looked up from germline, CDR1 is GTSNPN and CDR2 is SVGIG (reference sequence). The DNA of the CDR3 is TGTGCCTGGAGATCCAGGGATAATTCACCCCTCCACTTT. This gives the protein CAWRSRDNSPLHF.

This sequence joins TRBV19 and TRBJ2-1, with D maybe TRBD1 (6 bases). V was shortened by 4 bases and J by 4 bases, with 8 bases between the two germline ends. CDR3 length equals 13 residues. CDR1 and CDR2 (germline): LNHDA, SQIVND (reference sequence). The CDR3: CASSRTEYNEQFF. The CDR3 DNA reads TGTGCCAGTAGTAGGACAGAGTACAATGAGCAGTTCTTC.

The CDR3 here is CAIAEWGGSGSPLHF. The DNA for the CDR3 is TGTGCCATCGCGGAGTGGGGGGGCTCGGGTTCACCCCTCCACTTT. This sequence joins TRBV10-3 and TRBJ1-6, with a weak D call TRBD1 (6 bases). The CDR3 contains 15 residues. The germline CDR1 and CDR2 sequences are ENHRY and SYGVKD. Trimming took off 8 bases at V and 9 bases at J, with 20 bases between the two ends.

This clone was counted only a few times. The chain uses TRBV3-1 (or the pseudogene TRBV3-2) and TRBJ1-2; TRBD1 matches at 8 bases. Per germline, CDR1 LGHDT and CDR2 YNNKEL (reference sequence). This CDR3 spans 18 amino acids. V was pared by 1 base and J by 2 bases, with 12 bases of the junction left unmatched. The CDR3 reads CASSQARDTGTGNYGYTF. CDR3 nucleotides: TGTGCCAGCAGCCAAGCCCGCGATACCGGGACAGGCAACTATGGCTACACCTTC.

The chain is built from TRBV4-3 and TRBJ2-1, with a tentative D call TRBD1 (5 bases). This CDR3 region has 15 residues. The germline V and J ends were trimmed by 0 bases and 2 bases, with 8 bases remaining between them. The germline V gene encodes CDR1 LGHNA and CDR2 YSLEER. CDR3 coding DNA: TGCGCCAGCAGCCAAGATTGGACAACCTACAATGAGCAGTTCTTC. Its protein is CASSQDWTTYNEQFF.

The V gene is TRBV5-1, the J gene TRBJ1-2; perhaps TRBD1 as D (6 bases). The CDR3 totals 13 residues. The germline V gene encodes CDR1 SGHRS and CDR2 YFSETQ. V gave up 7 bases and J gave up 5 bases, with 15 bases separating them. The CDR3 nucleotides are TGCGCCAGCGGTGATGGGACAACGTATGGCTACACCTTC. It is translated as CASGDGTTYGYTF.

In this sample, this clone turned up once. The chain recombines TRBV11-1 with TRBJ1-2; D not certain. The CDR3 runs to 14 residues. Trimming removed 3 bases from V and 0 bases from J, with 8 bases in between. Per germline, CDR1 SGHAT and CDR2 FQDESV (reference sequence). The CDR3 region is CASSLNRANYGYTF. CDR3 bases: TGTGCCAGCAGCTTGAACAGAGCTAACTATGGCTACACCTTC. The full variable domain, completed using reference TRBV11-1 and TRBJ1-2, is EAEVAQSPRYKITEKSQAVAFWCDPISGHATLYWYRQILGQGPELLVQFQDESVVDDSQLPKDRFSAERLKGVDSTLKIQPAELGDSAMYLCASSLNRANYGYTFGSGTRLTVV.

The CDR3: CASSIPGDRGYTEAFF. CDR3 sequence (DNA): TGTGCCAGTAGTATCCCGGGGGACAGGGGGTATACTGAAGCTTTCTTT. The chain combines TRBV19 with TRBJ1-1; 11 nucleotides match TRBD1. Germline V CDR1 and CDR2: LNHDA, SQIVND (reference sequence). The CDR3 extends over 16 amino acids. V dropped 3 bases and J dropped 5; count of bases not matched to a gene: 8.

The chain combines TRBV9 with TRBJ2-2, with D perhaps TRBD1 (6 bases). The germline V and J ends were trimmed by 4 bases and 6 bases, with 16 bases remaining between them. CDR3 size: 15 residues. CDR1 is SGDLS and CDR2 is YYNGEE in the germline V gene. The CDR3 reads CASSYRDMDAGELFF. The CDR3 DNA is TGTGCCAGCAGCTACCGGGACATGGACGCCGGGGAGCTGTTTTTT. The full variable domain, its missing parts supplied by reference TRBV9 and TRBJ2-2, is DSGVTQTPKHLITATGQRVTLRCSPRSGDLSVYWYQQSLDQGLQFLIQYYNGEERAKGNILERFSAQQFPDLHSELNLSSLELGDSALYFCASSYRDMDAGELFFGEGSRLTVL.

V is TRBV5-1 and J is TRBJ2-5; TRBD2 agrees at 10 bases. J was trimmed by 4 bases and V by 0 bases; bases with no gene match: 12. The CDR3 is 18 amino acids. The germline CDR1 and CDR2 sequences are SGHRS and YFSETQ. CDR3 nucleotides: TGCGCCAGCAGCTTGGTGTTAGCGGGGGGTGTGAGGGCAGAGACCCAGTACTTC. It specifies CASSLVLAGGVRAETQYF.

Details on this clone: The germline gene is not matched at one end of the junction; a read error may be the cause. This chain connects TRBV7-8 to TRBJ1-1; possible D gene TRBD1, 6 bases. Germline values: CDR1 SGHVS, CDR2 FQNEAQ. This CDR3 region has 16 residues. The DNA of the CDR3 is TGTGCCAGCAGGTTAGGAACAGGGCCCAGTGGCACTGAAGCTTTCTTT. This encodes CASRLGTGPSGTEAFF.

The chain links TRBV19 to TRBJ1-2; 10 bases align to TRBD1. This CDR3 has 15 amino acids. Germline CDR1 reads LNHDA; CDR2 reads SQIVND (reference sequence). The J segment lost 3 bases and the V segment lost 7 bases, leaving 8 bases of the junction unmatched. CDR3 sequence (DNA): TGTGCCAGTAATACCCCCGGGACAGGGGACTATGGCTACACCTTC. Translating gives CASNTPGTGDYGYTF.

The sample holds one count of this clone. The chain employs TRBV11-1 and TRBJ2-7; D uncertain. The CDR3 runs 12 residues. The ends were cut back, 4 bases at V and 6 bases at J, with 10 bases in the middle. Germline V gene sequence: CDR1 SGHAT, CDR2 FQDESV (reference sequence). The CDR3 protein is CASSSQSGEQYF. CDR3 in DNA: TGTGCCAGCAGCTCACAATCGGGCGAGCAGTACTTC.

This clone was picked up one time. The chain carries TRBV4-2 and TRBJ2-5, with 9 bases lining up with TRBD1. The CDR3 consists of 16 residues. The germline V gene encodes CDR1 LGHNA and CDR2 YNFKEQ. Trimming cost V 0 bases and J 5 bases; bases outside gene matches: 7. The CDR3: CASSQEQGALLETQYF. The CDR3 bases are TGTGCCAGCAGCCAAGAACAGGGGGCGCTTTTGGAGACCCAGTACTTC.

Here the CDR3 reads CASSVQTRETQYF. The CDR3 coding sequence is TGTGCCAGCAGTGTACAAACTAGAGAGACCCAGTACTTC. This chain links TRBV2 with TRBJ2-5, with a weak D call TRBD2 (5 bases). The CDR3 runs 13 residues. With 4 bases removed from V and 4 bases from J, the gap between germline ends came to 10 bases. The germline V gene has CDR1 SNHLY and CDR2 FYNNEI.

This chain links TRBV5-5 with TRBJ2-1; 14 nucleotides line up with TRBD2. The V gene's germline CDR1 is SGHKS and CDR2 YYEKEE (reference sequence). Germline trimming cut 5 bases from V and 6 bases from J; bases unmatched to any gene: 13. The CDR3 runs 18 residues. CDR3 DNA: TGTGCCAGCAGTTTTCGGACTAGCGGGGGGCGAGAGGGCAATGAGCAGTTCTTC. Translation: CASSFRTSGGREGNEQFF. Variable domain in full (rest from reference TRBV5-5 and TRBJ2-1): DAGVTQSPTHLIKTRGQQVTLRCSPISGHKSVSWYQQVLGQGPQFIFQYYEKEERGRGNFPDRFSARQFPNYSSELNVNALLLGDSALYLCASSFRTSGGREGNEQFFGPGTRLTVL.

The chain employs TRBV7-8 and TRBJ1-1, with 7 bases identical to TRBD1. The CDR3 contains 16 residues. With 5 bases clipped from V and 2 bases from J, the junction kept 11 bases outside the gene matches. Germline V gene sequence: CDR1 SGHVS, CDR2 FQNEAQ. The CDR3 region has the DNA TGTGCCAGCAGCCCCTCGGGACAGCTTCTTAACACTGAAGCTTTCTTT. Its protein product is CASSPSGQLLNTEAFF.

The chain carries TRBV12-3 or TRBV12-4 and TRBJ1-2; TRBD1 aligns across 7 bases. Trimming cost V 6 bases and J 5 bases; bases outside gene matches: 3. The CDR3 sequence is 12 residues long. The CDR3: CASSQTGYGYTF. The CDR3 DNA reads as TGTGCCAGCAGCCAGACAGGGTATGGCTACACCTTC.

The V and J genes are TRBV5-1 and TRBJ1-3; TRBD1 matches at 7 bases. In germline, CDR1 is SGHRS, CDR2 YFSETQ. Trimming took 2 bases from V and 2 from J; bases not matched to a gene: 4. The CDR3 runs to 15 residues. The CDR3 protein is CASSFQGDPGNTIYF. The CDR3 DNA follows: TGCGCCAGCAGCTTTCAGGGGGACCCTGGAAACACCATATATTTT.

This chain links TRBV6-6 with TRBJ2-2; possibly TRBD2 for D (7 bases). The CDR3 has 16 amino acids. Germline assignment: CDR1 MNHNY and CDR2 SVGAGI (reference sequence). The V and J ends lost 6 bases and 2 bases respectively, with 16 bases between them. CDR3 residues: CASRWEGGANTGELFF. The CDR3 DNA reads TGTGCCAGCAGGTGGGAGGGGGGGGCAAACACCGGGGAGCTGTTTTTT.

The chain recombines TRBV6-5 with TRBJ1-2; D uncertain. Germline CDR1 reads MNHEY; CDR2 reads SVGAGI. The CDR3 is 14 amino acids. V dropped 0 bases and J dropped 5 bases, with 10 bases sitting between them. The CDR3 sequence is CASSYSTSGYGYTF. In DNA, the CDR3 is TGTGCCAGCAGTTACTCGACGTCGGGGTATGGCTACACCTTC.

Only one count was recorded for this clone. The V and J genes are TRBV21-1 and TRBJ2-1; the D call of TRBD2 is as the table states it, not checked on the DNA. TRBV21-1 is shown as a pseudogene. The CDR3 is 19 amino acids. Here the CDR3 DNA reads TGTGCCAGCAGCAAAAGACTAGCGGGGGGCCCCCCAGAGGGGATTGAGCAGTTCTTC. Its protein product is CASSKRLAGGPPEGIEQFF.

This clone was seen more than once but under ten times. This chain uses TRBV11-1 with TRBJ1-1; 7 bases align to TRBD1. V was clipped by 6 bases and J by 9 bases; unmatched bases: 10. CDR3 length: 13 amino acids. Per germline, CDR1 SGHAT and CDR2 FQDESV (reference sequence). DNA for the CDR3: TGTGCCAGCAGTCGGGACAGAGATCAAAAAGCTTTCTTT. Residues: CASSRDRDQKAFF.

The rearrangement uses TRBV7-9 and TRBJ1-3; TRBD1 matches 9 bases. The CDR3 sequence is 14 residues long. Germline V gene lookup returns CDR1 SEHNR and CDR2 FQNEAQ (reference sequence). Losses at the gene ends were 6 bases for V and 2 bases for J; bases not matched to a gene: 2. The DNA for the CDR3 is TGTGCCAGCAGGGGACAGGGTACTGGAAACACCATATATTTT. Its protein product is CASRGQGTGNTIYF.

The rearrangement joins TRBV6-1 to TRBJ1-2; D is undetermined. The CDR3 length is 15 residues. The germline CDR1 and CDR2 sequences are MNHNS and SASEGT. V was pared by 2 bases and J by 5 bases, with 15 bases between. The CDR3 loop is CASSEQSAGRYGYTF. The CDR3 nucleotides are TGTGCCAGCAGTGAACAGAGTGCGGGTCGATATGGCTACACCTTC.

CDR3 sequence (DNA): TGTGCCAGTAGTAGAGTAGCGGGGACGATTGAGCAGTTCTTC. This translates into CASSRVAGTIEQFF. V and J are TRBV19 and TRBJ2-1; 8 bases map to TRBD2. CDR3 length equals 14 residues. From germline, CDR1 is LNHDA and CDR2 SQIVND (reference sequence). V shed 4 bases, J shed 9 bases, and the junction held 8 bases outside the gene matches.

The rearrangement uses TRBV2 and TRBJ2-3; 14 bases are a match to TRBD2. The CDR3 loop spans 16 amino acids. CDR1 and CDR2 from the germline V gene are SNHLY and FYNNEI. Germline trimming cut 7 bases from V and 3 bases from J; bases unmatched to any gene: 6. CDR3 sequence: CASTRLAGGRTDTQYF. In DNA form, the CDR3 reads TGTGCCAGCACCAGACTAGCGGGGGGGCGGACAGATACGCAGTATTTT. The full variable domain, in which reference TRBV2 and TRBJ2-3 provide the parts outside the CDR3, is EPEVTQTPSHQVTQMGQEVILRCVPISNHLYFYWYRQILGQKVEFLVSFYNNEISEKSEIFDDQFSVERPDGSNFTLKIRSTKLEDSAMYFCASTRLAGGRTDTQYFGPGTRLTVL.

CDR3 protein: CAWSLTVSGTSTDTQYF. The CDR3 coding sequence is TGTGCCTGGAGTCTCACCGTTAGCGGCACTAGCACAGATACGCAGTATTTT. This chain joins TRBV30 and TRBJ2-3, with D perhaps matching TRBD2 (6 bases). CDR3 size: 17 residues. Germline V gene lookup returns CDR1 GTSNPN and CDR2 SVGIG (reference sequence). V lost 2 bases to trimming and J lost 0 bases, with 18 bases between them.

The chain couples TRBV30 to TRBJ2-3, with 10 bases identical to TRBD1. The germline CDR1 and CDR2 sequences are GTSNPN and SVGIG (reference sequence). CDR3 length: 16 residues. J gave up 4 bases and V 2 bases, and 9 bases lay outside the gene matches. As DNA, the CDR3 is TGTGCCTGGAGTCCCGGGACAGGGGATCTCCCAGATACGCAGTATTTT. Residues: CAWSPGTGDLPDTQYF.

This clone was found a few times. The chain has TRBV28 and TRBJ1-2, with D possibly being TRBD1 (5 bases). Germline assignment: CDR1 MDHEN and CDR2 SYDVKM. V lost 8 bases to trimming and J lost 2 bases, with 9 bases between them. The CDR3 sequence is 12 residues long. The chain's CDR3 is CASHSGNYGYTF. The CDR3 nucleotides read TGTGCCAGCCACTCAGGGAACTATGGCTACACCTTC.

This chain links TRBV13 with TRBJ2-1; D is uncertain. The germline gives CDR1 PRHDT, CDR2 FYEKMQ (reference sequence). The CDR3 is made up of 14 amino acids. Trimming shortened V by 0 bases and J by 6 bases, and 9 bases separated the two germline ends. CDR3 sequence reads: CASSLGLKANEQFF. DNA of the CDR3: TGTGCCAGCAGCTTAGGCCTCAAAGCCAATGAGCAGTTCTTC.